The 3 T cell receptor beta chains reported below all come from one sample, sequenced in a study of cytomegalovirus exposure and HLA in healthy donors. Researchers ran the PCR with 60 Vbeta and 13 Jbeta primers. Profiling relied on immunoSEQ multiplex PCR, and the TCRdb table lists in-frame clones only, not all of them. The sample lists roughly 120,000 clones; roughly two thirds were seen once. The sample comprised PBMCs. The source of these receptors is a man aged 30 to 45 in good health and CMV-seropositive.

V gene TRBV29-1 combines with J gene TRBJ2-1; TRBD2 agrees at 8 bases. The CDR3 spans 14 residues. Losses at the gene ends were 2 bases for V and 4 bases for J; bases not matched to a gene: 4. Germline CDR1 is SQVTM and CDR2 is ANQGSEA. The CDR3 coding sequence is TGCAGCGTTGAAAGCGGGAGCCCATACAATGAGCAGTTCTTC. This encodes CSVESGSPYNEQFF.

This chain joins TRBV5-4 and TRBJ2-3, with 12 nucleotides matching TRBD1. Germline values: CDR1 SGHNT, CDR2 YYREEE (reference sequence). V shed 4 bases, J shed 2 bases, and the junction held 11 bases outside the gene matches. CDR3 length: 18 residues. CDR3: CASSPGTGGRQPTDTQYF. CDR3 nucleotide sequence: TGTGCCAGCAGCCCCGGGACAGGGGGCCGTCAACCCACAGATACGCAGTATTTT.

The chain employs TRBV7-2 and TRBJ2-1; D call uncertain. The V end was cut by 8 bases, the J end by 0 bases, with 14 bases between. Germline lookup yields CDR1 SGHTA and CDR2 FQGNSA. The CDR3 extends over 15 amino acids. CDR3 amino acids: CASVLGVSSYNEQFF. The CDR3 DNA reads TGTGCCAGCGTACTGGGCGTGAGCTCCTACAATGAGCAGTTCTTC.